Sequencing of this T cell receptor beta chain was carried out in a study of breast tumors, draining lymph nodes, adjacent tissues. Via MiXCR, TCRdb re-called the multiplex PCR reads, giving one row per CDR3 protein. Of approximately 28,000 distinct CDR3 sequences in the sample, roughly three fifths are singletons; the top ten hold under 20%. This CDR3 contains 16 residues. The V segment lost 4 bases and the J segment 7 bases; nucleotides outside the gene matches: 11. Germline V CDR1 and CDR2: SGHTA, FQGTGA. The chain recombines TRBV7-3 with TRBJ2-1; 9 nucleotides line up with TRBD1. The receptor comes from a female donor with breast cancer. Some clones in this sample may be carry-over from other donors' samples. The sample consisted of breast tumor tissue. This CDR3 reads CASSYIGTGRRNEQFF. The CDR3 DNA is TGTGCCAGCAGCTATATCGGGACAGGGCGTCGAAATGAGCAGTTCTTC.